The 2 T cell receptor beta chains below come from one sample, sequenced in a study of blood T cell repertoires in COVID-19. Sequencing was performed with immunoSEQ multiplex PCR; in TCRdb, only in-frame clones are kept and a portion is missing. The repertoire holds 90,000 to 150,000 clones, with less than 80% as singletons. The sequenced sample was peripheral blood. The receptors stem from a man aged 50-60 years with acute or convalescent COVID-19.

Here the CDR3 reads CASEDPRGAETEAFF. In DNA form, the CDR3 reads TGTGCCAGCGAGGACCCCCGTGGGGCGGAAACTGAAGCTTTCTTT. V usage is TRBV19 and J usage is TRBJ1-1; TRBD1 is a possible D gene (5 bases). CDR3 size: 15 residues. V lost 9 bases and J 5 bases, leaving 22 bases between the germline ends. Germline CDR1 LNHDA, CDR2 SQIVND (reference sequence).

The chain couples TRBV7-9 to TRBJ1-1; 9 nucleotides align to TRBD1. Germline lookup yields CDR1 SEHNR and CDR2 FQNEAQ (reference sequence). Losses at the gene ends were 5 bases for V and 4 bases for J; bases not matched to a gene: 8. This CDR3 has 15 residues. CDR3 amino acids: CASSGLGQGFTEAFF. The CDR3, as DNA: TGTGCCAGCAGCGGATTGGGACAGGGATTCACTGAAGCTTTCTTT.